Listed below are T cell receptor beta chains from one sample, sequenced in a study of cytomegalovirus exposure and HLA in healthy donors. Method: immunoSEQ multiplex PCR; TCRdb's copy keeps in-frame clones and lacks some. The table shows approximately 220,000 clones, with around 87% occurring only once. Sequences were obtained from PBMCs. The receptors were gathered from a man younger than 35 in good health and CMV-seronegative. CDR3s include the opening cysteine and the closing phenylalanine or tryptophan. The D gene is left open where the match is weak. Rows may omit the clone size; those that give it use once, few, many or a size class.

abundance: .; v_gene: TRBV27; d_gene: TRBD2; j_gene: TRBJ2-1; CDR3aa: CASRTSGGNEQFF; CDR3nt: TGTGCCAGCCGGACTAGCGGGGGGAATGAGCAGTTCTTC
abundance: .; v_gene: TRBV9; d_gene: .; j_gene: TRBJ2-7; CDR3aa: CASSSSPGYEQYF; CDR3nt: TGTGCCAGCAGCTCCTCCCCGGGCTACGAGCAGTACTTC
abundance: .; v_gene: TRBV11-2; d_gene: TRBD1; j_gene: TRBJ1-1; CDR3aa: CASSLTDREEAFF; CDR3nt: TGTGCCAGCAGCTTAACGGACAGGGAGGAGGCTTTCTTT
abundance: few; v_gene: TRBV6-6; d_gene: TRBD1; j_gene: TRBJ2-4; CDR3aa: CASSPRTGEWGYF; CDR3nt: TGTGCCAGCAGTCCCCGGACAGGGGAGTGGGGATACTTC
abundance: few; v_gene: TRBV30; d_gene: .; j_gene: TRBJ2-7; CDR3aa: CAWDRTYEQYF; CDR3nt: TGTGCCTGGGACAGAACCTACGAGCAGTACTTC
abundance: many; v_gene: TRBV7-9; d_gene: .; j_gene: TRBJ1-2; CDR3aa: CASAGVGQRDLYGYTF; CDR3nt: TGTGCCAGCGCCGGGGTAGGACAGCGGGACCTCTATGGCTACACCTTC
abundance: few; v_gene: TRBV4-3; d_gene: TRBD2; j_gene: TRBJ2-5; CDR3aa: CASSQEATSRRETQYF; CDR3nt: TGCGCCAGCAGCCAAGAGGCGACTAGCCGCCGAGAGACCCAGTACTTC
abundance: .; v_gene: TRBV29-1; d_gene: .; j_gene: TRBJ2-7; CDR3aa: CSVERGSSYEQYF; CDR3nt: TGCAGCGTTGAACGGGGGAGCTCCTACGAGCAGTACTTC
abundance: once; v_gene: TRBV27; d_gene: .; j_gene: TRBJ2-7; CDR3aa: CASGRGGRSSYEQYF; CDR3nt: TGTGCCAGCGGCCGTGGGGGGAGAAGCTCCTACGAGCAGTACTTC
abundance: .; v_gene: TRBV7-8; d_gene: .; j_gene: TRBJ2-7; CDR3aa: CASTQDAGPSSEQYF; CDR3nt: TGTGCCAGCACCCAAGATGCGGGACCCTCAAGTGAGCAGTACTTC
abundance: .; v_gene: TRBV7-2; d_gene: .; j_gene: TRBJ1-4; CDR3aa: CASSLAGRGNEKLFF; CDR3nt: TGTGCCAGCAGCTTAGCGGGGCGGGGGAATGAAAAACTGTTTTTT
abundance: .; v_gene: TRBV28; d_gene: TRBD1; j_gene: TRBJ2-6; CDR3aa: CASKPPGQLSVGANVLTF; CDR3nt: TGTGCCAGCAAACCCCCGGGACAGCTTTCTGTTGGGGCCAACGTCCTGACTTTC
abundance: .; v_gene: TRBV13; d_gene: TRBD2; j_gene: TRBJ2-2; CDR3aa: CASRALPSGRGAGELFF; CDR3nt: TGTGCCAGCAGAGCCCTCCCTAGCGGGAGGGGTGCCGGGGAGCTGTTTTTT
abundance: .; v_gene: TRBV10-3; d_gene: .; j_gene: TRBJ1-1; CDR3aa: CAIRGGGTEAFF; CDR3nt: TGTGCCATCAGGGGGGGAGGGACTGAAGCTTTCTTT
abundance: .; v_gene: TRBV16; d_gene: .; j_gene: TRBJ2-7; CDR3aa: CASSTHLNTYEQYF; CDR3nt: TGTGCCAGCAGTACCCATCTTAACACCTACGAGCAGTACTTC
abundance: .; v_gene: TRBV28; d_gene: .; j_gene: TRBJ1-4; CDR3aa: CASSLITGSANEKLFF; CDR3nt: TGTGCCAGCAGTTTAATAACAGGGTCAGCTAATGAAAAACTGTTTTTT
abundance: .; v_gene: TRBV11-3; d_gene: .; j_gene: TRBJ2-4; CDR3aa: CASSLEPRGIQYF; CDR3nt: TGTGCCAGCAGCTTAGAGCCAAGGGGCATTCAGTACTTC
abundance: .; v_gene: TRBV10-3; d_gene: .; j_gene: TRBJ2-7; CDR3aa: CAISEEAGPYEQYF; CDR3nt: TGTGCCATCAGTGAGGAGGCGGGGCCCTACGAGCAGTACTTC
abundance: .; v_gene: TRBV7-2; d_gene: .; j_gene: TRBJ2-7; CDR3aa: CASRLQGSYEQYF; CDR3nt: TGTGCCAGCAGGCTTCAGGGCTCCTACGAGCAGTACTTC
abundance: .; v_gene: TRBV7-9; d_gene: .; j_gene: TRBJ1-3; CDR3aa: CASSLGRGLLSGNTIYF; CDR3nt: TGTGCCAGCAGCTTAGGAAGGGGCCTGCTTTCGGGAAACACCATATATTTT
abundance: .; v_gene: TRBV7-2; d_gene: TRBD2; j_gene: TRBJ2-1; CDR3aa: CASRLAGPGFYNEQFF; CDR3nt: TGTGCCAGCAGGTTAGCGGGCCCGGGGTTTTACAATGAGCAGTTCTTC
abundance: .; v_gene: TRBV4-3; d_gene: .; j_gene: TRBJ1-5; CDR3aa: CASSANRNQPQHF; CDR3nt: TGCGCCAGCAGCGCAAACCGGAATCAGCCCCAGCATTTT
abundance: .; v_gene: TRBV18; d_gene: .; j_gene: TRBJ2-1; CDR3aa: CASSPKDSEQFF; CDR3nt: TGTGCCAGCTCACCGAAAGACAGTGAGCAGTTCTTC
abundance: .; v_gene: TRBV4-3; d_gene: .; j_gene: TRBJ2-1; CDR3aa: CASSQDGGYNEQFF; CDR3nt: TGCGCCAGCAGCCAAGACGGAGGATACAATGAGCAGTTCTTC
abundance: .; v_gene: TRBV2; d_gene: TRBD1; j_gene: TRBJ2-5; CDR3aa: CASSGAGTEQETQYF; CDR3nt: TGTGCCAGCAGTGGGGCCGGGACAGAACAAGAGACCCAGTACTTC
abundance: once; v_gene: TRBV4-1; d_gene: TRBD2; j_gene: TRBJ2-1; CDR3aa: CASSRIAAGDSYNEQFF; CDR3nt: TGCGCCAGCAGCCGTATCGCCGCGGGAGACTCCTACAATGAGCAGTTCTTC
abundance: .; v_gene: TRBV19; d_gene: TRBD1; j_gene: TRBJ2-3; CDR3aa: CASMDRASDTQYF; CDR3nt: TGTGCCAGTATGGACAGGGCTTCAGATACGCAGTATTTT
abundance: once; v_gene: TRBV10-3; d_gene: .; j_gene: TRBJ2-3; CDR3aa: CAISDPLGYTDTQYF; CDR3nt: TGTGCCATCAGTGACCCTCTAGGATACACAGATACGCAGTATTTT
abundance: once; v_gene: TRBV7-2; d_gene: TRBD1; j_gene: TRBJ2-7; CDR3aa: CASSAWDSSLYEQYF; CDR3nt: TGTGCCAGCAGCGCATGGGACAGCTCTCTCTACGAGCAGTACTTC
abundance: once; v_gene: TRBV14; d_gene: TRBD1; j_gene: TRBJ2-7; CDR3aa: CASSPQGQGAIEQYF; CDR3nt: TGTGCCAGCAGCCCTCAGGGACAGGGGGCTATCGAGCAGTACTTC
abundance: .; v_gene: TRBV5-6; d_gene: .; j_gene: TRBJ2-5; CDR3aa: CASSLDFQRQETQYF; CDR3nt: TGTGCCAGCAGCTTGGATTTCCAGCGCCAAGAGACCCAGTACTTC
abundance: .; v_gene: TRBV27; d_gene: TRBD2; j_gene: TRBJ2-3; CDR3aa: CAREAGLAGVQGGADTQYF; CDR3nt: TGTGCCAGGGAAGCGGGACTAGCGGGAGTTCAGGGTGGAGCAGATACGCAGTATTTT
abundance: .; v_gene: TRBV6-5; d_gene: .; j_gene: TRBJ1-5; CDR3aa: CASREQTHQPQHF; CDR3nt: TGTGCCAGCCGGGAACAGACCCATCAGCCCCAGCATTTT
abundance: .; v_gene: TRBV7-9; d_gene: .; j_gene: TRBJ2-6; CDR3aa: CASSATVGANVLTF; CDR3nt: TGTGCCAGCAGCGCGACAGTTGGGGCCAACGTCCTGACTTTC
abundance: few; v_gene: TRBV6-6; d_gene: .; j_gene: TRBJ1-4; CDR3aa: CASRSPGGEKLFF; CDR3nt: TGTGCCAGCAGGAGCCCCGGGGGTGAAAAACTGTTTTTT
abundance: .; v_gene: TRBV27; d_gene: TRBD2; j_gene: TRBJ2-7; CDR3aa: CASTPAGGTYEQYF; CDR3nt: TGTGCCAGCACTCCCGCGGGAGGAACCTACGAGCAGTACTTC
abundance: .; v_gene: TRBV27; d_gene: .; j_gene: TRBJ1-1; CDR3aa: CASSPREGTEAFF; CDR3nt: TGTGCCAGCAGTCCCAGGGAGGGCACTGAAGCTTTCTTT
abundance: .; v_gene: TRBV9; d_gene: TRBD2; j_gene: TRBJ2-7; CDR3aa: CASSVALAGVEQYF; CDR3nt: TGTGCCAGCAGCGTAGCACTAGCGGGAGTCGAGCAGTACTTC
abundance: .; v_gene: TRBV19; d_gene: TRBD1; j_gene: TRBJ1-2; CDR3aa: CATWDRFYGYTF; CDR3nt: TGTGCCACCTGGGACAGATTCTATGGCTACACCTTC
abundance: .; v_gene: TRBV6-5; d_gene: .; j_gene: TRBJ1-6; CDR3aa: CASSYGGLDSPLHF; CDR3nt: TGTGCCAGCAGTTACGGTGGCTTGGATTCACCCCTCCACTTT
abundance: .; v_gene: TRBV4-1; d_gene: .; j_gene: TRBJ2-7; CDR3aa: CASSQDFAESSYEQYF; CDR3nt: TGCGCCAGCAGCCAAGACTTTGCGGAGAGCTCCTACGAGCAGTACTTC
abundance: .; v_gene: TRBV5-1; d_gene: TRBD1; j_gene: TRBJ2-3; CDR3aa: CASSRTGQDTQYF; CDR3nt: TGCGCCAGCAGTAGGACAGGGCAAGATACGCAGTATTTT
abundance: .; v_gene: TRBV28; d_gene: .; j_gene: TRBJ1-6; CDR3aa: CASSLPGPETPLHF; CDR3nt: TGTGCCAGCAGTTTACCGGGTCCCGAAACGCCCCTCCACTTT
abundance: once; v_gene: TRBV6-6; d_gene: TRBD1; j_gene: TRBJ2-1; CDR3aa: CASSPWTGGFEQFF; CDR3nt: TGTGCCAGCAGCCCCTGGACAGGGGGCTTTGAGCAGTTCTTC
abundance: .; v_gene: TRBV28; d_gene: .; j_gene: TRBJ2-7; CDR3aa: CASRSGNYEQYF; CDR3nt: TGTGCCAGCAGGAGCGGTAACTACGAGCAGTACTTC
abundance: .; v_gene: TRBV6-6; d_gene: .; j_gene: TRBJ2-5; CDR3aa: CASSYSNSQETQYF; CDR3nt: TGTGCCAGCAGTTACTCGAACAGCCAAGAGACCCAGTACTTC
abundance: .; v_gene: TRBV7-2; d_gene: TRBD1; j_gene: TRBJ2-4; CDR3aa: CANDRGKNIQYF; CDR3nt: TGTGCTAACGACAGGGGCAAAAACATTCAGTACTTC
abundance: .; v_gene: TRBV5-1; d_gene: TRBD1; j_gene: TRBJ2-1; CDR3aa: CASSPPGQGDEQFF; CDR3nt: TGCGCCAGCAGCCCCCCGGGCCAGGGGGATGAGCAGTTCTTC
abundance: .; v_gene: TRBV18; d_gene: TRBD1; j_gene: TRBJ1-2; CDR3aa: CASSTLSGQGLLNYGYTF; CDR3nt: TGTGCCAGCTCAACTCTCTCCGGACAGGGGCTACTTAACTATGGCTACACCTTC
abundance: .; v_gene: TRBV27; d_gene: .; j_gene: TRBJ2-3; CDR3aa: CASSTPGHSTDTQYF; CDR3nt: TGTGCCAGCAGCACCCCGGGACATAGCACAGATACGCAGTATTTT
abundance: .; v_gene: TRBV2; d_gene: .; j_gene: TRBJ2-7; CDR3aa: CASSRELGASYEQYF; CDR3nt: TGTGCCAGCAGCCGAGAATTAGGGGCGTCCTACGAGCAGTACTTC
abundance: once; v_gene: TRBV7-2; d_gene: TRBD1; j_gene: TRBJ1-5; CDR3aa: CASSSGQAFGQPQHF; CDR3nt: TGTGCCAGCAGCTCAGGACAGGCCTTCGGGCAGCCCCAGCATTTT
abundance: .; v_gene: TRBV6-4; d_gene: .; j_gene: TRBJ1-1; CDR3aa: CASNLGGGLPFAAFF; CDR3nt: TGTGCCAGTAATCTAGGGGGGGGGTTGCCCTTCGCAGCTTTCTTT
abundance: .; v_gene: TRBV27; d_gene: TRBD1; j_gene: TRBJ1-1; CDR3aa: CASSRDRSMAMNTEAFF; CDR3nt: TGTGCCAGCAGCCGGGACAGGTCGATGGCTATGAACACTGAAGCTTTCTTT
abundance: few; v_gene: TRBV18; d_gene: TRBD2; j_gene: TRBJ2-3; CDR3aa: CASSPLDSGLVGSDTQYF; CDR3nt: TGTGCCAGCTCACCTCTCGACTCGGGACTAGTAGGTTCAGATACGCAGTATTTT
abundance: .; v_gene: TRBV28; d_gene: .; j_gene: TRBJ1-2; CDR3aa: CASSSPFREGYTF; CDR3nt: TGTGCCAGCAGTTCCCCCTTCAGGGAAGGCTACACCTTC
abundance: once; v_gene: TRBV6-4; d_gene: TRBD2; j_gene: TRBJ2-5; CDR3aa: CASSARGVGLARETQYF; CDR3nt: TGTGCCAGCAGTGCCCGTGGGGTGGGACTAGCTAGGGAGACCCAGTACTTC
abundance: .; v_gene: TRBV5-1; d_gene: TRBD1; j_gene: TRBJ2-5; CDR3aa: CASSLTKTGYQETQYF; CDR3nt: TGCGCCAGCAGCTTGACCAAGACAGGGTACCAAGAGACCCAGTACTTC
abundance: .; v_gene: TRBV4-1; d_gene: TRBD1; j_gene: TRBJ2-7; CDR3aa: CASSQADREPAYEQYF; CDR3nt: TGCGCCAGCAGCCAAGCCGACAGGGAACCCGCTTACGAGCAGTACTTC